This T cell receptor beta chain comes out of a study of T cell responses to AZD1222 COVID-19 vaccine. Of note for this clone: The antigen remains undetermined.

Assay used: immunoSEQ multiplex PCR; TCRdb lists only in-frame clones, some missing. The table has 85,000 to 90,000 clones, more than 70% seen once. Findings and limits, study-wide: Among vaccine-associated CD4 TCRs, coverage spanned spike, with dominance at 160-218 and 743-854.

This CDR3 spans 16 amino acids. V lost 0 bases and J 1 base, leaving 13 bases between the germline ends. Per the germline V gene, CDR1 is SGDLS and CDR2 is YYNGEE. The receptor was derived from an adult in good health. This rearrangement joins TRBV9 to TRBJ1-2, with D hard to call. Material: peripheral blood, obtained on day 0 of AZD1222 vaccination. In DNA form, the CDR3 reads TGTGCCAGCAGCGTAGTCCAGCTTTCCCATAACTATGGCTACACCTTC. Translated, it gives CASSVVQLSHNYGYTF. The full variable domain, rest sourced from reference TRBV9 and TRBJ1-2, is DSGVTQTPKHLITATGQRVTLRCSPRSGDLSVYWYQQSLDQGLQFLIQYYNGEERAKGNILERFSAQQFPDLHSELNLSSLELGDSALYFCASSVVQLSHNYGYTFGSGTRLTVV.